The 19 T cell receptor beta chains below were found in one sample sequenced in a study of identical twins. TCRdb re-called the 5' RACE reads through MiXCR, storing one row per CDR3 protein. Seen here are 350,000 to 450,000 distinct CDR3 sequences, approximately 18% observed once, and the top ten hold 9% to 15%. Sequenced material: naive T cells sorted from blood. These receptors were obtained from a man aged 50 or older in good health.

This clonotype has a handful of counts. The chain combines TRBV4-3 with TRBJ1-1, with unresolved D. Germline CDR1 and CDR2: LGHNA and YSLEER. The V end was cut by 4 bases, the J end by 8 bases, with 14 bases between. CDR3 length: 13 residues. The CDR3 reads CASSPSPTREAFF. As DNA, the CDR3 is TGCGCCAGCAGCCCCTCACCGACCAGGGAAGCTTTCTTT.

The sample holds a few counts of this clonotype. The chain couples TRBV7-8 to TRBJ2-1, with D unresolved. The germline V gene has CDR1 SGHVS and CDR2 FQNEAQ. This CDR3 contains 12 residues. The V end was cut by 6 bases, the J end by 9 bases, with 12 bases between. The CDR3 DNA reads as TGTGCCAGCAGTCCCGGAGACGTTGAGCAGTTCTTC. Translating gives CASSPGDVEQFF.

The chain employs TRBV28 and TRBJ2-5; tentative D call: TRBD1 (5 bases). The germline V and J ends were trimmed by 3 bases and 5 bases, with 10 bases remaining between them. The CDR3 covers 13 residues. Per germline, CDR1 MDHEN and CDR2 SYDVKM. CDR3 coding DNA: TGTGCCAGCAGTTTGGGGCAGGAGGAGACCCAGTACTTC. Amino acids: CASSLGQEETQYF. The full variable domain, completed using reference TRBV28 and TRBJ2-5, is DVKVTQSSRYLVKRTGEKVFLECVQDMDHENMFWYRQDPGLGLRLIYFSYDVKMKEKGDIPEGYSVSREKKERFSLILESASTNQTSMYLCASSLGQEETQYFGPGTRLLVL.

This clonotype occurred a few times. J is TRBJ2-1 and V is TRBV11-2, with 11 positions matching TRBD1. The CDR3 is 18 amino acids. Germline V gene sequence: CDR1 SGHAT, CDR2 FQNNGV. J gave up 3 bases and V 3 bases, and 10 bases lay outside the gene matches. CDR3 in amino acids: CASSFPATGTGGYNEQFF. CDR3 nucleotides: TGTGCCAGCAGCTTCCCCGCAACCGGGACAGGGGGCTACAATGAGCAGTTCTTC. The whole variable domain, filled in from reference TRBV11-2 and TRBJ2-1, reads EAGVAQSPRYKIIEKRQSVAFWCNPISGHATLYWYQQILGQGPKLLIQFQNNGVVDDSQLPKDRFSAERLKGVDSTLKIQPAKLEDSAVYLCASSFPATGTGGYNEQFFGPGTRLTVL.

This clonotype was counted between two and nine times. The chain has TRBV24-1 and TRBJ2-7; D remains unclear. Germline V gene sequence: CDR1 KGHDR, CDR2 SFDVKD. The CDR3 totals 13 residues. Trimming removed 5 bases from V and 0 bases from J, with 7 bases in between. CDR3 region: CATSAKFSYEQYF. In nucleotides, the CDR3 is TGTGCCACCAGTGCAAAGTTCTCCTACGAGCAGTACTTC.

Many counts were recorded for this clonotype. The chain has TRBV11-2 and TRBJ2-7; D remains ambiguous. V was trimmed by 0 bases and J by 0 bases, leaving 15 bases between them. In germline, CDR1 is SGHAT, CDR2 FQNNGV. The CDR3 is 17 amino acids. The CDR3 reads CASSLEGHYLISYEQYF. CDR3 nucleotides: TGTGCCAGCAGCTTAGAAGGCCACTACCTTATCTCCTACGAGCAGTACTTC.

This clonotype was observed a handful of times. The germline gene is not matched at one end of the junction; a read error may be the cause. This chain uses TRBV12-3 or TRBV12-4 with TRBJ2-3, with 7 bases fitting TRBD1. The CDR3 loop spans 16 amino acids. This CDR3 reads CASSLASGQPTDTQYF. Written as DNA, the CDR3 is TGTGCCAGCAGTCTAGCTTCGGGACAGCCCACAGATACGCAGTATTTT.

This clonotype was seen more than once but under ten times. The V and J genes are TRBV5-6 and TRBJ1-5; a weak D match, TRBD1 (6 bases). The germline V and J ends were trimmed by 4 bases and 3 bases, with 14 bases remaining between them. The V gene's germline CDR1 is SGHDT and CDR2 YYEEEE. The CDR3 sequence is 15 residues long. This chain's CDR3 is CASSPGHRANQPQHF. As DNA, the CDR3 is TGTGCCAGCAGCCCCGGACACAGGGCCAATCAGCCCCAGCATTTT.

This clonotype was observed a handful of times. The rearrangement joins TRBV5-1 to TRBJ2-5, with D perhaps being TRBD1 or TRBD2 (5 bases each). The CDR3 extends over 15 amino acids. Germline assignment: CDR1 SGHRS and CDR2 YFSETQ. Trimming left V 6 bases short and J 4 bases short, with 19 bases between. The CDR3 nucleotides read TGCGCCAGCACCGGGACGGTGGTGGCCGGAGAGACCCAGTACTTC. Protein sequence: CASTGTVVAGETQYF.

This clonotype was detected a few times. The chain couples TRBV5-1 to TRBJ1-2; 10 positions agree with TRBD1. The CDR3 sequence is 13 residues long. The V segment lost 4 bases and the J segment 8 bases; nucleotides outside the gene matches: 5. Germline values: CDR1 SGHRS, CDR2 YFSETQ. CDR3 amino acids: CASSGDRGGGYTF. The CDR3 bases are TGCGCCAGCAGCGGGGACAGGGGCGGCGGCTACACCTTC.

There are a few counts of this clonotype. CDR3 amino acids: CASSTAGASGWETQYF. The CDR3 nucleotides read TGTGCCAGCAGTACGGCCGGGGCTAGCGGGTGGGAGACCCAGTACTTC. The chain recombines TRBV12-3 or TRBV12-4 with TRBJ2-5, with TRBD2 matching over 8 bases. CDR3 length: 16 amino acids. V lost 5 bases to trimming and J lost 5 bases; unmatched junction nucleotides: 13.

This clonotype was seen only a few times. V gene TRBV4-3 combines with J gene TRBJ2-1; D unclear. The CDR3 has 14 residues. Trimming pared 0 bases from V and 4 bases from J, leaving 7 bases between. CDR1 and CDR2 (germline): LGHNA, YSLEER. The CDR3 reads CASSQDGNYNEQFF. The CDR3 bases are TGCGCCAGCAGCCAAGATGGCAATTACAATGAGCAGTTCTTC.

This clonotype was recorded at least ten times. The rearrangement links TRBV11-2 to TRBJ1-6; no clear D. This CDR3 is 16 amino acids long. V lost 2 bases to trimming and J lost 0 bases, with 8 bases between them. Germline values: CDR1 SGHAT, CDR2 FQNNGV. The DNA for the CDR3 is TGTGCCAGCAGCTTACGACTAGACTCCTATAATTCACCCCTCCACTTT. Its translation is CASSLRLDSYNSPLHF.

This chain links TRBV4-2 with TRBJ1-2; 11 nucleotides line up with TRBD1. V trimming: 4 bases; J trimming: 4 bases; junction bases outside the gene matches: 11. CDR1 LGHNA and CDR2 YNFKEQ come from the germline V gene. The length of the CDR3 is 17 residues. The CDR3 region is CASSLSGTGGYGYGYTF. CDR3 DNA: TGTGCCAGCAGCCTGTCCGGGACAGGGGGTTATGGCTATGGCTACACCTTC.

This clonotype was observed a handful of times. This chain links TRBV20-1 with TRBJ1-2; 8 bases are a match to TRBD1. Germline loops: CDR1 DFQATT, CDR2 SNEGSKA (reference sequence). Trimming took 6 bases from V and 6 from J; bases not matched to a gene: 9. The CDR3 totals 13 residues. DNA of the CDR3: TGCAGTGCCCTCGGGACAGGTGGTCATGGCTACACCTTC. It translates to CSALGTGGHGYTF.

V and J are TRBV4-2 and TRBJ2-3; D might be TRBD2 (5 bases). The CDR3 totals 15 residues. In germline, CDR1 is LGHNA, CDR2 YNFKEQ. V was shortened by 1 base and J by 2 bases, with 10 bases between the two germline ends. As DNA, the CDR3 is TGTGCCAGCAGCCAAGCTTCCGGGATCACAGATACGCAGTATTTT. Protein: CASSQASGITDTQYF.

The table lists this clonotype with many counts. This chain uses TRBV9 with TRBJ2-7, with TRBD2 as a possible D gene (5 bases). V was cut by 3 bases and J by 0 bases, with 10 bases left in between. This CDR3 contains 14 residues. Germline V gene data show CDR1 as SGDLS and CDR2 as YYNGEE. CDR3 sequence reads: CASSATTSSYEQYF. The CDR3 DNA sequence: TGTGCCAGCAGCGCTACAACTAGCTCCTACGAGCAGTACTTC.

V usage is TRBV29-1 and J usage is TRBJ2-6; D possibly corresponds to TRBD1 (6 bases). The CDR3 covers 12 residues. The V end was cut by 7 bases, the J end by 4 bases, with 8 bases between. The germline V gene has CDR1 SQVTM and CDR2 ANQGSEA. This CDR3 is CSAGTGANVLTF. The CDR3 DNA sequence: TGCAGCGCCGGGACAGGGGCCAACGTCCTGACTTTC.

The J gene is TRBJ2-5, the V gene TRBV7-2; TRBD1 is a possible D gene (6 bases). Looked up from germline, CDR1 is SGHTA and CDR2 is FQGNSA. Trimming stripped 3 bases from V and 5 bases from J, with 13 bases between. The CDR3 runs 14 residues. CDR3 in DNA: TGTGCCAGCAGCTTCCCGCATAGGGGGGAGACCCAGTACTTC. Protein: CASSFPHRGETQYF.